This T cell receptor beta chain is from a study of CD8 T cells in ankylosing spondylitis. TCRdb redid the calling of the 5' RACE reads with MiXCR, one entry per CDR3 protein. Of 150,000 to 200,000 distinct CDR3 sequences in the sample, about 18% are singletons; the top ten hold over 7.5%. The table lists this clonotype with many counts. What it binds is not known. Germline and junction disagree at one end, which may indicate a read error. Study-level findings and limits: Eight highly homologous variants formed a TCR beta motif that appeared characteristic of ankylosing spondylitis blood.

Germline V gene data show CDR1 as SGHRS and CDR2 as YFSETQ. CDR3 length: 16 amino acids. The V call is TRBV5-1, the J call TRBJ2-1; TRBD1 might be the D (5 bases). Sequences were obtained from blood, either unsorted or a sorted T cell fraction (not recorded which). This sequence was found in a male donor with ankylosing spondylitis or in good health (not recorded which). This CDR3 is CASSLEGDVSHNEQFF. As DNA, the CDR3 is TGCGCCAGCAGCTTGGAAGGGGATGTCTCCCACAATGAGCAGTTCTTC.